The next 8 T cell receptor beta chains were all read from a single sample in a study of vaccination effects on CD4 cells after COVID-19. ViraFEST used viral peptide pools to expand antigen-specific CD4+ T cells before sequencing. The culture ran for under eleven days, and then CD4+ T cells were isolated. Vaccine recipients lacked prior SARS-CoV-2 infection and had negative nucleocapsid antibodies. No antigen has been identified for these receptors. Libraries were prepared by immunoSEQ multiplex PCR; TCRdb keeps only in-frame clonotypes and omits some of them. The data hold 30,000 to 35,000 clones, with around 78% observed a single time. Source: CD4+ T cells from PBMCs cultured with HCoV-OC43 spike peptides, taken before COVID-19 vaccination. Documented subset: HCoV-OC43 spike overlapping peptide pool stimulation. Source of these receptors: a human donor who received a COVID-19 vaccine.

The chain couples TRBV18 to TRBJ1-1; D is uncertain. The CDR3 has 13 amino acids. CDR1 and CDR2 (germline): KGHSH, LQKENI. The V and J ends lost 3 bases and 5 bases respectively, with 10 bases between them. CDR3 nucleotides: TGTGCCAGCTCACCTTCTCCAGGTACTGAAGCTTTCTTT. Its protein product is CASSPSPGTEAFF.

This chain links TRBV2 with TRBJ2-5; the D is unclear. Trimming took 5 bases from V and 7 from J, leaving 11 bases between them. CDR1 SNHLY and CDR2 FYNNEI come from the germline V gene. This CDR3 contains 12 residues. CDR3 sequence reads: CASSLDYGTQYF. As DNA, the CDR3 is TGTGCCAGCAGTCTAGATTATGGGACCCAGTACTTC. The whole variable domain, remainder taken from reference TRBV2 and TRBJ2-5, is EPEVTQTPSHQVTQMGQEVILRCVPISNHLYFYWYRQILGQKVEFLVSFYNNEISEKSEIFDDQFSVERPDGSNFTLKIRSTKLEDSAMYFCASSLDYGTQYFGPGTRLLVL.

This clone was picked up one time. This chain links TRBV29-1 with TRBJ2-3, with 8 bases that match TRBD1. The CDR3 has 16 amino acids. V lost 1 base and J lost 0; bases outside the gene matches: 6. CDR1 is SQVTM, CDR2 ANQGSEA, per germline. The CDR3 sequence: CSVEGAQGASTDTQYF. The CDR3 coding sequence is TGCAGCGTTGAAGGTGCTCAGGGGGCTAGCACAGATACGCAGTATTTT.

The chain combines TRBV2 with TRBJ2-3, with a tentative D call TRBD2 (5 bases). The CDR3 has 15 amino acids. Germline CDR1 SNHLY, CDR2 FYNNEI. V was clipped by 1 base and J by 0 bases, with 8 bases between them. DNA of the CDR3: TGTGCCAGCAGTGAAGGGAGGAGTAGCACAGATACGCAGTATTTT. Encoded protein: CASSEGRSSTDTQYF.

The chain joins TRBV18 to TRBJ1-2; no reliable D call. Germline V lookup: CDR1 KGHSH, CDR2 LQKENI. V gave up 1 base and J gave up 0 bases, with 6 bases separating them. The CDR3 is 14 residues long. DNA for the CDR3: TGTGCCAGCTCACCACAGGGTCCTAACTATGGCTACACCTTC. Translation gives CASSPQGPNYGYTF.

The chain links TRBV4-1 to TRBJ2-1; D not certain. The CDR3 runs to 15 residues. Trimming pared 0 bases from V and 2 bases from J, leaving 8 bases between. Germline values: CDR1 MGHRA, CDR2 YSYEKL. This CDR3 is CASSQEVPPYNEQFF. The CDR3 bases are TGCGCCAGCAGCCAAGAGGTTCCGCCCTACAATGAGCAGTTCTTC.

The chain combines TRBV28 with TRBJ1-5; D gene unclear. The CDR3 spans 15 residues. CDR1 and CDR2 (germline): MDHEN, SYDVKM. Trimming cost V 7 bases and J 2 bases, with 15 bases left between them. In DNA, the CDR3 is TGTGCCAGCACCTCGGCCCCTGGTGGCAATCAGCCCCAGCATTTT. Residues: CASTSAPGGNQPQHF.

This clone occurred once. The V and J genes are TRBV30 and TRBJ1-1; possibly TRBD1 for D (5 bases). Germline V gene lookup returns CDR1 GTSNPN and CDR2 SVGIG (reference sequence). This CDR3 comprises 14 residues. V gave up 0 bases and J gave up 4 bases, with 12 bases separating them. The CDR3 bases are TGTGCCTGGAGTGTACAGTTCGGGGGCACTGAAGCTTTCTTT. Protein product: CAWSVQFGGTEAFF.